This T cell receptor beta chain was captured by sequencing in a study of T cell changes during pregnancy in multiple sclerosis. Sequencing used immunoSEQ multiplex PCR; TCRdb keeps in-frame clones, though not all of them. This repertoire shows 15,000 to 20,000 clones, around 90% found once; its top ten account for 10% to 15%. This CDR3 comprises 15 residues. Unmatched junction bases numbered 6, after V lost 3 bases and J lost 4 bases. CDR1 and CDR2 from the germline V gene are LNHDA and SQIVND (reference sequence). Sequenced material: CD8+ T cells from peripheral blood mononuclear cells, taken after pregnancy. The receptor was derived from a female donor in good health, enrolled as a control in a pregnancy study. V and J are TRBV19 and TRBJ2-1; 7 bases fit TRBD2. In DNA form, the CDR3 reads TGTGCCAGTAGTATTGGGGGGGATCATTACAATGAGCAGTTCTTC. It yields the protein CASSIGGDHYNEQFF.